This T cell receptor (beta chain) originates from a study of T cell changes during pregnancy in multiple sclerosis. Trimming pared 1 base from V and 6 bases from J, leaving 4 bases between. This CDR3 has 12 amino acids. Germline values: CDR1 LNHDA, CDR2 SQIVND (reference sequence). This clone was found once. Generated by immunoSEQ multiplex PCR, the TCRdb table keeps only in-frame clones and is missing some. The repertoire consists of approximately 49,000 clones, with roughly 92% occurring once and the leading ten covering just under 1%. The source is a female donor with multiple sclerosis, enrolled in a pregnancy study. The chain uses TRBV19 and TRBJ2-1; unclear D gene. The sample consisted of peripheral blood, taken after pregnancy. Written as DNA, the CDR3 is TGTGCCAGTAGTATAGTAGCCAATGAGCAGTTCTTC. It yields the protein CASSIVANEQFF.